This TCR beta chain stems from a study of shared clonotypes between healthy human individuals. Donors included only healthy HIV-negative adults lacking recent acute infections or vaccinations. TCRdb keeps only in-frame clones here, not all; method: immunoSEQ multiplex PCR. The sample carries about 2,500,000 clones, 90% to 95% recorded once. This CDR3 region has 14 residues. Germline lookup yields CDR1 SGHTS and CDR2 YDEGEE. Trimming took off 0 bases at V and 8 bases at J, with 11 bases between the two ends. The TCR originated in a man younger than 35 in good health. This chain joins TRBV5-8 and TRBJ1-4; D possibly corresponds to TRBD1 (6 bases). Sequences were obtained from naive CD4+ T cells sorted from blood. Subset meaning: CD45RA+ positively selected. The CDR3 is CASSLGQGIEKLFF. CDR3 DNA sequence: TGTGCCAGCAGCTTGGGTCAGGGGATCGAAAAACTGTTTTTT.